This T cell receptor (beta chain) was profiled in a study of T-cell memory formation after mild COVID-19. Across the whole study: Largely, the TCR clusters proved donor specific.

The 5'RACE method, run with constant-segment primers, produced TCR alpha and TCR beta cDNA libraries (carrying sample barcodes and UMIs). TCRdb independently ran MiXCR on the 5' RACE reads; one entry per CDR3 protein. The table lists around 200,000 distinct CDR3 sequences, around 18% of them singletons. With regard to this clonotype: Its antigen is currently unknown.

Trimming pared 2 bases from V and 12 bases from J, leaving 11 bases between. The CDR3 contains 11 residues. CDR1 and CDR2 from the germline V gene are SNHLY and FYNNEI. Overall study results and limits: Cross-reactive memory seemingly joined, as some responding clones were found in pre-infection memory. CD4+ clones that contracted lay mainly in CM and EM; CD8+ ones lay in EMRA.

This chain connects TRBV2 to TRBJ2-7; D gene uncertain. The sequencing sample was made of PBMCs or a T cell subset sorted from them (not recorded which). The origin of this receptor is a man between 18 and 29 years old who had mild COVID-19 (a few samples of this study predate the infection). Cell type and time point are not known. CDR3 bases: TGTGCCAGCAGTGAAAAGGACGTCGCGTACTTC. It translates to CASSEKDVAYF.